This entry features one T cell receptor beta chain sequence. Data came from immunoSEQ multiplex PCR; TCRdb stores just in-frame clones and leaves some out. The data contain hundreds of thousands of clones, 83% of them singletons. The CDR3 spans 14 residues. V gave up 6 bases and J gave up 1 base, with 10 bases separating them. Germline V gene data show CDR1 as SGDLS and CDR2 as YYNGEE. The sample comes from a study of blood T cell repertoires in COVID-19. Study as a whole: T cells, B-cell-depleted T cells, or PBMCs supplied cDNA or gDNA.

The chain employs TRBV9 and TRBJ2-2, with D possibly matching TRBD2 (6 bases). The sequence was obtained from a woman aged 30 to 39 with COVID-19, enrolled during active disease. The sample comprised peripheral blood. CDR3 loop: CASTRDLNTGELFF. The CDR3 bases are TGTGCCAGCACAAGGGACTTGAACACCGGGGAGCTGTTTTTT.